This T cell receptor (beta chain) was sequenced in a study of control samples from healthy donors and cancer patients. The assay was immunoSEQ multiplex PCR, and TCRdb's table has in-frame clones only and misses some. This table has 150,000 to 200,000 clones, around 96% appearing once. The CDR3 runs 11 residues. With 4 bases removed from V and 7 bases from J, the gap between germline ends came to 7 bases. Germline V gives CDR1 SGDLS, CDR2 YYNGEE. J is TRBJ2-3 and V is TRBV9, with a tentative D call TRBD2 (6 bases). The material sequenced was blood. This clonotype was obtained from a woman aged 40 to 49 in good health. The CDR3 here is CASSRGNTQYF. The CDR3 DNA reads TGTGCCAGCAGCCGGGGGAATACGCAGTATTTT.